The 7 T cell receptor beta chains below were found in one sample sequenced in a study of blood T cell repertoires in COVID-19. Profiled with immunoSEQ multiplex PCR; TCRdb holds only in-frame clones, not every one. The sample lists about 70,000 clones, around nine tenths seen once, with approximately 19% in the top ten. Sequencing was done on a sample of peripheral blood. The receptors derive from a woman aged 80 or over with acute or convalescent COVID-19.

The chain couples TRBV30 to TRBJ1-1; D possibly corresponds to TRBD1 (6 bases). The germline V and J ends were trimmed by 4 bases and 7 bases, with 13 bases remaining between them. The V gene's germline CDR1 is GTSNPN and CDR2 SVGIG (reference sequence). The CDR3 sequence is 12 residues long. The CDR3 spells CAWTPGVGEAFF. The CDR3 nucleotides read TGTGCCTGGACCCCAGGGGTTGGTGAAGCTTTCTTT.

This clone was detected once. The chain links TRBV27 to TRBJ2-7; 12 bases map to TRBD1. The germline V gene has CDR1 MNHEY and CDR2 SMNVEV (reference sequence). With V trimmed by 6 bases and J by 4 bases, 7 bases remained unmatched. This CDR3 is built from 15 residues. In DNA form, the CDR3 reads TGTGCCAGCAGCCTCTCGGGACAGGGGGCTTACGAGCAGTACTTC. Its translation: CASSLSGQGAYEQYF.

The chain has TRBV3-1 (or the pseudogene TRBV3-2) and TRBJ2-7; tentatively, D is TRBD2 (6 bases). This CDR3 is 17 amino acids long. Trimming stripped 1 base from V and 5 bases from J, with 21 bases between. Germline CDR1 and CDR2: LGHDT and YNNKEL (reference sequence). Here the CDR3 DNA reads TGTGCCAGCAGCCAAGTATCGGGGCGACTAGGTGGAGACGAGCAGTACTTC. It translates to CASSQVSGRLGGDEQYF.

This clone was seen only once. DNA for the CDR3: TGTGCCAGCAGTTCCCCCCAGGGCCCCTACGAGCAGTACTTC. Amino acid sequence: CASSSPQGPYEQYF. This chain links TRBV28 with TRBJ2-7; tentative D call: TRBD1 (5 bases). The germline gives CDR1 MDHEN, CDR2 SYDVKM. This CDR3 is built from 14 residues. Trimming stripped 4 bases from V and 2 bases from J, with 12 bases between.

The chain joins TRBV12-3 or TRBV12-4 to TRBJ2-5, with D possibly being TRBD1 (6 bases). The V gene lost 6 bases and the J gene lost 3 bases, with 11 bases spanning the gap. The CDR3 loop spans 13 amino acids. The CDR3 DNA sequence: TGTGCCAGCAGGCCCGGGACAAAAGAGACCCAGTACTTC. The encoded protein is CASRPGTKETQYF.

The chain carries TRBV28 and TRBJ1-2, with D uncertain. The germline V gene encodes CDR1 MDHEN and CDR2 SYDVKM. The CDR3 is 12 residues long. Trimming removed 7 bases from V and 0 bases from J, with 6 bases in between. In DNA, the CDR3 is TGTGCCAGCACGCGGTCTAACTATGGCTACACCTTC. It yields the protein CASTRSNYGYTF.

The genes are TRBV7-8 and TRBJ2-5; D remains ambiguous. Between the trimmed V and J ends, which lost 1 base and 0 bases, there was a span of 6 bases. The CDR3 consists of 14 residues. In germline, CDR1 is SGHVS, CDR2 FQNEAQ. DNA of the CDR3: TGTGCCAGCAGCTTAGTTTGGCACCAAGAGACCCAGTACTTC. Translating gives CASSLVWHQETQYF.